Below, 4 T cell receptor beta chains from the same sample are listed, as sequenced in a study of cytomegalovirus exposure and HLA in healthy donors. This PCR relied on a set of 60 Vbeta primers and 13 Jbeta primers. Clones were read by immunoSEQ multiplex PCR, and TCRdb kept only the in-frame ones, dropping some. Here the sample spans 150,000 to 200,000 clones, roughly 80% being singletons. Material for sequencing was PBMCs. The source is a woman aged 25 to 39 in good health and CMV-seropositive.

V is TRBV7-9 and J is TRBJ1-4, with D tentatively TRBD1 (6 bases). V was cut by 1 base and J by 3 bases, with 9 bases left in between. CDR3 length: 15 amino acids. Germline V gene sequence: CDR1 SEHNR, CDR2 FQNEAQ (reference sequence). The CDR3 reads CASSLGGGPNEKLFF. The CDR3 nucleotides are TGTGCCAGCAGCTTAGGAGGGGGACCTAATGAAAAACTGTTTTTT.

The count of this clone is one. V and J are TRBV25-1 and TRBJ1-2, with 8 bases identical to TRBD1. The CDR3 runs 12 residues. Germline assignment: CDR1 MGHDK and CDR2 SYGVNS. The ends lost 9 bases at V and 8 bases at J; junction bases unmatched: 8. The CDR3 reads CASFAGGVGYTF. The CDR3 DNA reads TGTGCCAGTTTTGCAGGGGGCGTGGGCTACACCTTC.

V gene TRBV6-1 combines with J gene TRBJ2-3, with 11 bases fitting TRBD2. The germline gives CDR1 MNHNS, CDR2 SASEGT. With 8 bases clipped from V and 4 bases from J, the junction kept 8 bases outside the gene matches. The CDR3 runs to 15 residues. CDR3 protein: CASRGATSGADTQYF. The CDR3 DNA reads TGTGCCAGCCGAGGGGCGACTAGCGGGGCAGATACGCAGTATTTT.

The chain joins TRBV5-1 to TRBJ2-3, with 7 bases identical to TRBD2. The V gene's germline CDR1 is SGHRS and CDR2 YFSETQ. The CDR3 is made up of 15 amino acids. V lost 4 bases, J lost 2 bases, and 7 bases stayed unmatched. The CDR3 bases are TGCGCCAGCAGCCGTCGGGACTACCCCACAGATACGCAGTATTTT. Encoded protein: CASSRRDYPTDTQYF. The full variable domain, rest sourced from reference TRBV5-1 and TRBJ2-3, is KAGVTQTPRYLIKTRGQQVTLSCSPISGHRSVSWYQQTPGQGLQFLFEYFSETQRNKGNFPGRFSGRQFSNSRSEMNVSTLELGDSALYLCASSRRDYPTDTQYFGPGTRLTVL.